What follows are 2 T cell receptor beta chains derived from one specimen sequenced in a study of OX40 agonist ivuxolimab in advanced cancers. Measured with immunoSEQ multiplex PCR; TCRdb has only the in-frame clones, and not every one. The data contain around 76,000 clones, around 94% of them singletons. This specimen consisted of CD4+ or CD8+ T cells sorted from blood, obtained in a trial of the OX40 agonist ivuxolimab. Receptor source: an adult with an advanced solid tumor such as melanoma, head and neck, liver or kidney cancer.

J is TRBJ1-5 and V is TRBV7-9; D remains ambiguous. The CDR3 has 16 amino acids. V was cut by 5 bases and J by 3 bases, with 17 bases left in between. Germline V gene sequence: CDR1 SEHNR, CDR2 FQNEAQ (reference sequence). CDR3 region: CASSPGEGLVNQPQHF. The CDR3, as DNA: TGTGCCAGCAGCCCCGGGGAAGGGCTGGTCAATCAGCCCCAGCATTTT.

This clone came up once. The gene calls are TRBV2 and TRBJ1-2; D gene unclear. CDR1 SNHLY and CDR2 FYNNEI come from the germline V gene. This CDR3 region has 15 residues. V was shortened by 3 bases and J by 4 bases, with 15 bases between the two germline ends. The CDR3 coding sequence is TGTGCCAGCAGTGACGAGGCTACAGCTCCCTATGGCTACACCTTC. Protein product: CASSDEATAPYGYTF.